This TCR beta chain stems from a study of cytomegalovirus exposure and HLA in healthy donors. In regard to this clone: Its antigen is undetermined.

Study observations and caveats: The majority of TCR sequences were rare, yet some public TCRs appeared in many donors.

Profiled with immunoSEQ multiplex PCR; TCRdb holds only in-frame clones, not every one. The sample records about 140,000 clones, 85% to 90% being singletons. V lost 4 bases, J lost 9 bases, and 10 bases lay in between. Germline values: CDR1 SGHAT, CDR2 FQNNGV. The CDR3 covers 11 residues. Material: PBMCs. This receptor was identified in a man in his late teens or twenties in good health and CMV-seronegative. V and J are TRBV11-2 and TRBJ2-7; D gene ambiguous. CDR3 sequence reads: CASSSPSSQYF. The CDR3 region has the DNA TGTGCCAGCAGCTCCCCGAGTTCGCAGTACTTC.